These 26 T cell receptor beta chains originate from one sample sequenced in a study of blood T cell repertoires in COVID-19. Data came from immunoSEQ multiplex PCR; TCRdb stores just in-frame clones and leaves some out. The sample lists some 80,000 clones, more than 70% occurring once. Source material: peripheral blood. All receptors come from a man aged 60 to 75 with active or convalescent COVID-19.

CDR3 nucleotide sequence: TGTGCCAGCAGCTTATTCGGGGGACAGGGGGCGCGGAACTATGGCTACACCTTC. It yields the protein CASSLFGGQGARNYGYTF. V is TRBV11-2 and J is TRBJ1-2; 12 bases match TRBD1. The germline V gene encodes CDR1 SGHAT and CDR2 FQNNGV. This CDR3 spans 18 amino acids. With V trimmed by 2 bases and J by 2 bases, 9 bases remained unmatched.

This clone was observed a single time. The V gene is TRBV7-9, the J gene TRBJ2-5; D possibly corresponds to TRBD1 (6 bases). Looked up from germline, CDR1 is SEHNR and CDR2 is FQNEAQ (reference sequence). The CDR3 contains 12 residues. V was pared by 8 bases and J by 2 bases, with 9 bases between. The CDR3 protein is CASAQGQETQYF. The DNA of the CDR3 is TGTGCCAGCGCCCAGGGGCAAGAGACCCAGTACTTC.

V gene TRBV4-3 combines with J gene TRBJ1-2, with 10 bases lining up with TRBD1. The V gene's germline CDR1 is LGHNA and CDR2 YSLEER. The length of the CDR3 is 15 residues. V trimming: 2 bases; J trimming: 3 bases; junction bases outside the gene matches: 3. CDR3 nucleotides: TGCGCCAGCAGCCAAACCGGGACAGGGGACTATGGCTACACCTTC. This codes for CASSQTGTGDYGYTF.

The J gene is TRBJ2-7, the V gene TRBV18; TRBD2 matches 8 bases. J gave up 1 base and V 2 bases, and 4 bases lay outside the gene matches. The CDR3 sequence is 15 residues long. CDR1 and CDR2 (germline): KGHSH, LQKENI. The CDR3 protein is CASSPSSGGSYEQYF. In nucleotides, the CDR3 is TGTGCCAGCTCACCATCCAGCGGGGGTTCCTACGAGCAGTACTTC.

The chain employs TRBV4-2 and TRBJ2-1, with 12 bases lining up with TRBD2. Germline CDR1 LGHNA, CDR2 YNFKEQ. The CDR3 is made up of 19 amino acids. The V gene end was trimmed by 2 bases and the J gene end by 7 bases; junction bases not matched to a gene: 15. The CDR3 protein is CASSQTASGGAGFVNEQFF. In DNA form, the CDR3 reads TGTGCCAGCAGCCAAACAGCTAGCGGGGGGGCCGGGTTTGTAAATGAGCAGTTCTTC.

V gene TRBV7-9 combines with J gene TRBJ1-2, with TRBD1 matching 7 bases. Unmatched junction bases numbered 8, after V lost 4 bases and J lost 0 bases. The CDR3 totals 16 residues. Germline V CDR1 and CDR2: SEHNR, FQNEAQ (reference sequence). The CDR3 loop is CASSSSNRGANYGYTF. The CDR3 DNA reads TGTGCCAGCAGCTCCTCAAACAGGGGAGCTAACTATGGCTACACCTTC.

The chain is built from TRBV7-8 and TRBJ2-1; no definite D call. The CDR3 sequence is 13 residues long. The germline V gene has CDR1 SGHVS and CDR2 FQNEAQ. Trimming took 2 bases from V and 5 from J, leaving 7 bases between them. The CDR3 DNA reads TGTGCCAGCAGCTTAAACCGGGACAATGAGCAGTTCTTC. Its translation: CASSLNRDNEQFF. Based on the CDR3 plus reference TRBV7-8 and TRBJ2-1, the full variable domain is GAGVSQSPRYKVAKRGQDVALRCDPISGHVSLFWYQQALGQGPEFLTYFQNEAQLDKSGLPSDRFFAERPEGSVSTLKIQRTQQEDSAVYLCASSLNRDNEQFFGPGTRLTVL.

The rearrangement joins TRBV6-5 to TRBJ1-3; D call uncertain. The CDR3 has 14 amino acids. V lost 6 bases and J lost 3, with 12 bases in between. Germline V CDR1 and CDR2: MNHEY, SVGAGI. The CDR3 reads CASRNRVIGNTIYF. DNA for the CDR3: TGTGCCAGCAGGAACCGGGTTATTGGAAACACCATATATTTT.

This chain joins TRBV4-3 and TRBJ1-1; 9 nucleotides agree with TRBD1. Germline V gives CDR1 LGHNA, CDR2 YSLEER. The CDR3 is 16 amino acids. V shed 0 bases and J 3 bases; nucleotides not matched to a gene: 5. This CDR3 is CASSQDPWTGDTEAFF. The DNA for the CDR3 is TGCGCCAGCAGCCAAGATCCCTGGACAGGGGACACTGAAGCTTTCTTT.

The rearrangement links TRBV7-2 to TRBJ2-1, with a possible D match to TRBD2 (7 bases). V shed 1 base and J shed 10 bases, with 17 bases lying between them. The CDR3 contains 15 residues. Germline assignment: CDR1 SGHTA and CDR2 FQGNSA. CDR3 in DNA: TGTGCCAGCAGCTTAGGAGGGGGGGGGCACGAGGAGCAGTTCTTC. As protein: CASSLGGGGHEEQFF.

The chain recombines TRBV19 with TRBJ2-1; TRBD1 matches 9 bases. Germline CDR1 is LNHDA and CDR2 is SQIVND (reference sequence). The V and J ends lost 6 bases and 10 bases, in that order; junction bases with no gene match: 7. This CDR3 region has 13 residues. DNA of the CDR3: TGTGCCAGTAGGACAGGGGGGTTAGGCGAGCAGTTCTTC. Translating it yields CASRTGGLGEQFF.

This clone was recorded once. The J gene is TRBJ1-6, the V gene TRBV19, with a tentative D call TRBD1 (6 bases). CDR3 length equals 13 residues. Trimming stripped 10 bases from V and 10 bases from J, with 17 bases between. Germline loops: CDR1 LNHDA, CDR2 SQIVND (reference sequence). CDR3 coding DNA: TGTGCCACTAGGGGGGCAGTCAACTCACCCCTCCACTTT. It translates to CATRGAVNSPLHF.

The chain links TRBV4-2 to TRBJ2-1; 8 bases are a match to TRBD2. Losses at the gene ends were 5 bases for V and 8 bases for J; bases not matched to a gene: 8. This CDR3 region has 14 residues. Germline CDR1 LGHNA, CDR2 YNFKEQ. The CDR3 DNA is TGTGCCAGCAGCGACAGCCGGGGGGGCGATGAGCAGTTCTTC. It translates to CASSDSRGGDEQFF.

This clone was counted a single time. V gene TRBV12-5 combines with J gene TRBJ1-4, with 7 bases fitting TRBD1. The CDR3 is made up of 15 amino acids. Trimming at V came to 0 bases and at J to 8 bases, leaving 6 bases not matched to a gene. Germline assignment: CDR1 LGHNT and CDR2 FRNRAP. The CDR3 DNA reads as TGTGCTAGTGGTTTGGTAGGACAGGTAGGCGAAAAACTGTTTTTT. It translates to CASGLVGQVGEKLFF.

CDR3 DNA sequence: TGTGCCAGCCGGACAGGTACTAATCAGCCCCAGCATTTT. Its protein is CASRTGTNQPQHF. The chain carries TRBV27 and TRBJ1-5, with 7 bases lining up with TRBD1. Germline CDR1 and CDR2: MNHEY and SMNVEV (reference sequence). J was trimmed by 4 bases and V by 8 bases; bases with no gene match: 5. This CDR3 has 13 residues.

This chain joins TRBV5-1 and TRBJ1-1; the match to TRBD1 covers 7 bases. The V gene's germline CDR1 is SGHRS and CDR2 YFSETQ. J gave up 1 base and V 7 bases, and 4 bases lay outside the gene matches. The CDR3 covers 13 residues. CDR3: CASQWTGNTEAFF. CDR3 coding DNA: TGCGCCAGCCAATGGACAGGGAACACTGAAGCTTTCTTT.

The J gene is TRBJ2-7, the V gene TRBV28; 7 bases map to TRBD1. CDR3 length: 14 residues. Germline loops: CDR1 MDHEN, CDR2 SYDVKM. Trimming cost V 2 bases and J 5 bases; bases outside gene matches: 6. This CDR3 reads CASSLPEGGNEQYF. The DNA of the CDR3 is TGTGCCAGCAGTTTACCCGAAGGGGGCAACGAGCAGTACTTC. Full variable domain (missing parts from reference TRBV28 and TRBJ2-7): DVKVTQSSRYLVKRTGEKVFLECVQDMDHENMFWYRQDPGLGLRLIYFSYDVKMKEKGDIPEGYSVSREKKERFSLILESASTNQTSMYLCASSLPEGGNEQYFGPGTRLTVT.

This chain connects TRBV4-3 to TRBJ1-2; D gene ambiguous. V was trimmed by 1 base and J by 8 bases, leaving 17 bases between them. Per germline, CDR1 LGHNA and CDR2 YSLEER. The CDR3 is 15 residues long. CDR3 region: CASSQVADGEGGYTF. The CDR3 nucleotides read TGCGCCAGCAGCCAAGTCGCCGACGGGGAAGGAGGCTACACCTTC.

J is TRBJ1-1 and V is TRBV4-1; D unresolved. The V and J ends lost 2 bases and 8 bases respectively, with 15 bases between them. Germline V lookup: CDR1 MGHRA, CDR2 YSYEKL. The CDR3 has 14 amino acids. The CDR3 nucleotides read TGCGCCAGCAGCCAAATTCGCACAGCCTCCGAAGCTTTCTTT. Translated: CASSQIRTASEAFF.

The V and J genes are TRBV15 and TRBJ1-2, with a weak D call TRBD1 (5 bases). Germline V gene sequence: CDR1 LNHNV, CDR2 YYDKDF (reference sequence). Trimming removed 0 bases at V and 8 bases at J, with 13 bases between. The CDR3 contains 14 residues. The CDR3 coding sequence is TGTGCCACCAGCAGAGATGGGGGAGGGGCCGGCTACACCTTC. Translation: CATSRDGGGAGYTF.

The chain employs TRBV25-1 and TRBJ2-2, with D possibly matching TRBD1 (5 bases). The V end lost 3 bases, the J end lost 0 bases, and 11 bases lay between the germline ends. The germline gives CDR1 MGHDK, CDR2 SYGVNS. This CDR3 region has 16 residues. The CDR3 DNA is TGTGCCAGCAGTGAGGAAGGCAGGGCGAACACCGGGGAGCTGTTTTTT. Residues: CASSEEGRANTGELFF.

This CDR3 reads CASSLSRTGAIPEAFF. In DNA form, the CDR3 reads TGCGCCAGCAGCCTAAGCAGGACAGGGGCAATCCCTGAAGCTTTCTTT. This rearrangement joins TRBV4-3 to TRBJ1-1; TRBD1 matches at 9 bases. The CDR3 runs 16 residues. V lost 4 bases, J lost 6 bases, and 12 bases stayed unmatched. Germline CDR1 and CDR2: LGHNA and YSLEER.

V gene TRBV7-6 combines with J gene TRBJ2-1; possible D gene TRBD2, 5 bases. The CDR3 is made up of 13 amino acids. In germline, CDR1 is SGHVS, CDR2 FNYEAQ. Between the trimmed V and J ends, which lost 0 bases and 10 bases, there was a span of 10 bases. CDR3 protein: CASSLASLGEQFF. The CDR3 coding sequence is TGTGCCAGCAGCTTAGCTTCACTAGGCGAGCAGTTCTTC.

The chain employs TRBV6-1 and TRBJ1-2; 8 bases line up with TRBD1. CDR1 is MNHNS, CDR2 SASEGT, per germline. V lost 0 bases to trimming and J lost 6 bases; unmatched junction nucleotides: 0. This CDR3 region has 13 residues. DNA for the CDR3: TGTGCCAGCAGTGAAGCGGACAGGGATGGCTACACCTTC. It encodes CASSEADRDGYTF.

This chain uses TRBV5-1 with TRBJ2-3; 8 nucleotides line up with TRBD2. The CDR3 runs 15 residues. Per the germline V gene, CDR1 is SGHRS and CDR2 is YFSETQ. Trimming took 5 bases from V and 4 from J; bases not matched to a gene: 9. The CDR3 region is CASSIGGDISDTQYF. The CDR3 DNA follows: TGCGCCAGCAGTATCGGGGGGGATATTTCAGATACGCAGTATTTT.

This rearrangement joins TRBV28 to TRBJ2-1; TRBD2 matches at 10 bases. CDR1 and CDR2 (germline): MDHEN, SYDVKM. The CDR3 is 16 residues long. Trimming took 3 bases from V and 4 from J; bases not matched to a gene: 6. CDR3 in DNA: TGTGCCAGCAGTTTGGTAGCGGGGGGACGATACAATGAGCAGTTCTTC. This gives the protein CASSLVAGGRYNEQFF.